These 5 T cell receptor beta chains originate from one sample sequenced in a study of T cell responses to AZD1222 COVID-19 vaccine. Generated by immunoSEQ multiplex PCR, the TCRdb table keeps only in-frame clones and is missing some. The data show over 85,000 clones, approximately 94% seen once. The specimen comprised peripheral blood, sampled on day 0 of AZD1222 vaccination. Every receptor here comes from an adult in good health.

The CDR3 loop reads CASSPSNQETQYF. CDR3 bases: TGTGCCAGCAGCCCGAGCAACCAAGAGACCCAGTACTTC. The V gene is TRBV3-1 (or the pseudogene TRBV3-2), the J gene TRBJ2-5; D is ambiguous. CDR3 size: 13 residues. Trimming removed 4 bases from V and 0 bases from J, with 6 bases in between. Germline-derived CDR1 and CDR2 are LGHDT and YNNKEL (reference sequence).

This chain connects TRBV30 to TRBJ1-1; maybe TRBD1 (5 bases). Per the germline V gene, CDR1 is GTSNPN and CDR2 is SVGIG (reference sequence). This CDR3 contains 13 residues. Trimming took off 3 bases at V and 4 bases at J, with 12 bases between the two ends. This CDR3 reads CAWRPQGGTEAFF. CDR3 DNA: TGTGCCTGGAGACCCCAGGGAGGCACTGAAGCTTTCTTT.

The J gene is TRBJ1-3, the V gene TRBV5-4; D remains ambiguous. In germline, CDR1 is SGHNT, CDR2 YYREEE (reference sequence). V lost 4 bases, J lost 0 bases, and 11 bases lay in between. This CDR3 comprises 15 residues. CDR3: CASSPSLDSGNTIYF. CDR3 DNA: TGTGCCAGCAGCCCGTCTTTGGACTCTGGAAACACCATATATTTT.

There are a few counts of this clone. V and J are TRBV3-1 (or the pseudogene TRBV3-2) and TRBJ2-5, with D unclear. The CDR3 runs to 12 residues. V was cut by 0 bases and J by 5 bases, with 4 bases left in between. Germline lookup yields CDR1 LGHDT and CDR2 YNNKEL (reference sequence). The CDR3 DNA sequence: TGTGCCAGCAGCCAAGATCAGGAGACCCAGTACTTC. Amino acids: CASSQDQETQYF.

The J gene is TRBJ2-5, the V gene TRBV7-8, with 7 bases matching TRBD1. CDR1 and CDR2 (germline): SGHVS, FQNEAQ. The CDR3 contains 15 residues. The V segment lost 5 bases and the J segment 2 bases; nucleotides outside the gene matches: 8. The CDR3 nucleotides are TGTGCCAGCAGCGCTTACAGGGGCCGACAAGAGACCCAGTACTTC. Translated, it gives CASSAYRGRQETQYF.